This is a list of T cell receptor beta chains from one sample in a study of OX40 agonist ivuxolimab in advanced cancers. TCRdb keeps only in-frame clones here, not all; method: immunoSEQ multiplex PCR. The sample has 35,000 to 55,000 clones; around 94% are singletons. Sequenced material: CD4+ or CD8+ T cells sorted from blood, taken in a trial of the OX40 agonist ivuxolimab. All receptors derive from an adult with an advanced solid tumor such as melanoma, head and neck, liver or kidney cancer. The CDR3 runs from the conserved cysteine through the conserved F or W. A D gene is named only where the DNA matches it firmly. Clone size is given for some rows only: seen once, a few or many times, or a class if the clone is expanded.

J gene | V gene | clone size | D gene | CDR3 protein | CDR3 DNA
TRBJ1-4 | TRBV7-9 | . | . | CASSPGLFGEKLFF | TGTGCCAGCAGCCCAGGGCTGTTTGGCGAAAAACTGTTTTTT
TRBJ2-1 | TRBV7-2 | . | . | CASSLAVGGSSYNEQFF | TGTGCCAGCAGCTTAGCAGTCGGGGGCAGCTCCTACAATGAGCAGTTCTTC
TRBJ2-7 | TRBV5-6 | . | . | CASSWVASSYEQYF | TGTGCCAGCAGCTGGGTCGCATCCTCCTACGAGCAGTACTTC
TRBJ1-2 | TRBV9 | . | TRBD1 | CASSPGTGVYGYTF | TGTGCCAGCAGCCCCGGGACAGGAGTATATGGCTACACCTTC
TRBJ2-2 | TRBV9 | . | TRBD2 | CASSPRTSVNTGELFF | TGTGCCAGCAGCCCTCGGACTAGCGTGAACACCGGGGAGCTGTTTTTT
TRBJ2-7 | TRBV9 | . | TRBD2 | CASSLGTSVGEQYF | TGTGCCAGCAGCCTAGGGACTAGCGTGGGAGAGCAGTACTTC
TRBJ1-2 | TRBV11-2 | . | TRBD1 | CASSSRQGLGDGYTF | TGTGCCAGCAGTTCAAGACAGGGACTCGGAGATGGCTACACCTTC
TRBJ1-2 | TRBV27 | . | . | CATSGTLVGYTF | TGTGCCACCTCCGGGACACTCGTTGGCTACACCTTC
TRBJ2-1 | TRBV6-5 | . | . | CASRTQQENNEQFF | TGTGCCAGCAGGACTCAACAGGAGAACAATGAGCAGTTCTTC
TRBJ2-7 | TRBV13 | . | . | CASSFGGEYEQYF | TGTGCCAGCAGCTTTGGGGGAGAGTATGAGCAGTACTTC
TRBJ1-5 | TRBV7-8 | . | . | CASSLGQGNQPQHF | TGTGCCAGCAGCTTAGGTCAGGGTAATCAGCCCCAGCATTTT
TRBJ2-6 | TRBV2 | . | . | CASSAYHTSVSSGANVLTF | TGTGCCAGCAGTGCGTATCATACGTCAGTATCCTCTGGGGCCAACGTCCTGACTTTC
TRBJ2-5 | TRBV7-9 | . | TRBD1 | CASSLDSTGSETQYF | TGTGCCAGCAGCTTAGACTCGACAGGGTCGGAGACCCAGTACTTC
TRBJ2-7 | TRBV9 | . | . | CASSVVLDGEQYF | TGTGCCAGCAGCGTAGTACTAGACGGGGAGCAGTACTTC
TRBJ2-1 | TRBV7-2 | . | TRBD2 | CASSPQDPLAENNEQFF | TGTGCCAGCAGCCCCCAGGACCCACTAGCGGAGAACAATGAGCAGTTCTTC
TRBJ2-7 | TRBV27 | . | TRBD1 | CASRARGTGGFYEQYF | TGTGCCAGCAGGGCCAGGGGGACAGGGGGGTTCTACGAGCAGTACTTC
TRBJ2-7 | TRBV5-5 | . | . | CASRMDSPTSYEQYF | TGTGCCAGCAGGATGGACAGCCCAACTTCCTACGAGCAGTACTTC
TRBJ1-4 | TRBV29-1 | . | . | CSTSGEGEKLFF | TGCAGCACCTCCGGGGAAGGGGAAAAACTGTTTTTT
TRBJ2-7 | TRBV5-6 | . | . | CASSTGAEQYF | TGTGCCAGCAGCACCGGTGCCGAGCAGTACTTC
TRBJ2-7 | TRBV5-1 | once | . | CASSLESAYEQYF | TGCGCCAGCAGCTTGGAGTCTGCCTACGAGCAGTACTTC